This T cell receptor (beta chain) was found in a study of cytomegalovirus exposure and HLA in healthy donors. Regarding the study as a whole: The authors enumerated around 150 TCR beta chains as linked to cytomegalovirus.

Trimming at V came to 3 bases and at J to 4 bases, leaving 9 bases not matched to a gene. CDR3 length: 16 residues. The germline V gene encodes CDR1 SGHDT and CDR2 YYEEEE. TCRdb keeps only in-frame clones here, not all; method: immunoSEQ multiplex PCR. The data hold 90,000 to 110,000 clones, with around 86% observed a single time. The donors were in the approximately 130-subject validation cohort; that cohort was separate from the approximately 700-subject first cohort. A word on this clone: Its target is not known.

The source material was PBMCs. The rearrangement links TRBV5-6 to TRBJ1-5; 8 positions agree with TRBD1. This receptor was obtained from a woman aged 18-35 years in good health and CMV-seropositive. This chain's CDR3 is CASSSTTGTGNQPQHF. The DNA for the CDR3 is TGTGCCAGCAGCTCTACTACCGGGACAGGTAATCAGCCCCAGCATTTT.